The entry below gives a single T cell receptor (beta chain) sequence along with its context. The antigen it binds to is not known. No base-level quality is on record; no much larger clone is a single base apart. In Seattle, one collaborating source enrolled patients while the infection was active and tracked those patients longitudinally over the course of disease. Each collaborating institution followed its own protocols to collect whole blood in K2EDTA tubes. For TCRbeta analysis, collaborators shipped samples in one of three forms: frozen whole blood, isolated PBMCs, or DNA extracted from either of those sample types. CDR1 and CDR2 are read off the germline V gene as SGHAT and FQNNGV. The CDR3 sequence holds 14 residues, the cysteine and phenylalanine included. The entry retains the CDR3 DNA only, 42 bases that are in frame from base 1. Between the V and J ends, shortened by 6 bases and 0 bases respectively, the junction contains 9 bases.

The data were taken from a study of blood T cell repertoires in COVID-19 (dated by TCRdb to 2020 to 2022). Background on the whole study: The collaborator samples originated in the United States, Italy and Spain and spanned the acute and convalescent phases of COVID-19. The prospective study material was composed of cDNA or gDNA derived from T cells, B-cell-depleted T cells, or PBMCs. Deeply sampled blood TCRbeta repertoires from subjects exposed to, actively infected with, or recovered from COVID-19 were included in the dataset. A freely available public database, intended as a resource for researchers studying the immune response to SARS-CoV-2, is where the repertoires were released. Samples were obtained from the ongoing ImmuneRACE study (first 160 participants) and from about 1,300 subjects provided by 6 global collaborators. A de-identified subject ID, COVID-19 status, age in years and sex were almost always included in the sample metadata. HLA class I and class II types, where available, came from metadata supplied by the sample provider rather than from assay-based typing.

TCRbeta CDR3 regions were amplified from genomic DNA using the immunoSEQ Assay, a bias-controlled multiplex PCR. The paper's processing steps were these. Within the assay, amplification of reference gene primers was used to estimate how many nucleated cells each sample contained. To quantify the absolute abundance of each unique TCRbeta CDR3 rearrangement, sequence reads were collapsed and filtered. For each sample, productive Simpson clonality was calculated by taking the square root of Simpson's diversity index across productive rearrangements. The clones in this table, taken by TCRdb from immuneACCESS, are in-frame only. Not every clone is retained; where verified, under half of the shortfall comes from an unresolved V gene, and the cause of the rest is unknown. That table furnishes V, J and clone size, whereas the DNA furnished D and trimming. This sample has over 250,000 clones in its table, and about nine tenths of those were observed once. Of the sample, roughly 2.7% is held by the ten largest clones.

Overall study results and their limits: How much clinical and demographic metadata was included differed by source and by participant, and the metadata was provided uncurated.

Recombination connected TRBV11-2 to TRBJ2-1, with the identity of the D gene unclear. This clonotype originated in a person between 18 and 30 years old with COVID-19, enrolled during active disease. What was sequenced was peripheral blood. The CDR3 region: CASSSGLSYNEQFF. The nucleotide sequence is TGTGCCAGCAGTTCCGGTCTCTCCTACAATGAGCAGTTCTTC.